This T cell receptor beta chain is drawn from a study of shared clonotypes between healthy human individuals. Study-level information: Three CD4 naive, three CD4 memory, two CD8 naive and one CD8 memory plate were used per donor.

As regards this clone: The target antigen is unknown.

This CDR3 is built from 14 residues. Germline V gives CDR1 SGHTA, CDR2 FQGNSA. V lost 0 bases and J 4 bases, leaving 10 bases between the germline ends. Findings of the study overall: The study found lower generation probabilities in non-shared clonotypes than in those shared by all four donors. Read depth was anticipated to influence clonotype sharing among donors. Tissue TCR repertoires likely differ from these blood-only repertoires.

Assay used: immunoSEQ multiplex PCR; TCRdb lists only in-frame clones, some missing. The sample lists around 1 million clones, around three quarters seen once, with about 1.5% in the top ten. This receptor was taken from a man younger than 35 in good health. The sequenced material came from memory CD4+ T cells sorted from blood. The subset: CD45RA-negative fraction. This chain links TRBV7-2 with TRBJ2-7; D not certain. The DNA of the CDR3 is TGTGCCAGCAGCTTAGCGCCGGCTACTTACGAGCAGTACTTC. Amino acid sequence: CASSLAPATYEQYF.